This TCR beta chain emerged from a study of shared clonotypes between healthy human individuals. Findings and caveats of the study: Generation of non-shared clonotypes was less probable than generation of clonotypes shared by all four donors. Deeper or shallower sequencing was expected to change how clonotypes are shared among donors. Among the subsets, naive ones generally showed larger estimated richness than memory ones.

Profiled with immunoSEQ multiplex PCR; TCRdb holds only in-frame clones, not every one. In the table there are roughly 1,000,000 clones, more than 75% of which are singletons. A remark on this clone: Its specificity is not known.

The CDR3 has 11 residues. The V and J ends lost 6 bases and 12 bases respectively, with 14 bases between them. Germline V gene data show CDR1 as DFQATT and CDR2 as SNEGSKA (reference sequence). This sequence originates from a man younger than 35 in good health. Some clones in this sample may be carry-over from other donors' samples. This chain uses TRBV20-1 with TRBJ1-4; D unresolved. Sequencing was carried out using memory CD4+ T cells from PBMCs. Subset: CD45RA-negative fraction. CDR3 protein: CSASGRAELFF. DNA for the CDR3: TGCAGTGCGTCCGGACGGGCGGAACTGTTTTTT.